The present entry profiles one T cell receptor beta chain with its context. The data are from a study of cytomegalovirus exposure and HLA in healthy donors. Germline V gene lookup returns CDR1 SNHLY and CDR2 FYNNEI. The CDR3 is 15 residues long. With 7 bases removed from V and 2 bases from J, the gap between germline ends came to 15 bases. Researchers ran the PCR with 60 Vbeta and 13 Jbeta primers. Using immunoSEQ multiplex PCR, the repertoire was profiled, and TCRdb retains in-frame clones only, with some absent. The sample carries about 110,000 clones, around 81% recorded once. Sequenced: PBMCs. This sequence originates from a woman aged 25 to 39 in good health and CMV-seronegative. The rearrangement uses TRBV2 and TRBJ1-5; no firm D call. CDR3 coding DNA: TGTGCCAGCACTCCCGAGCGGGCGGGCAATCAGCCCCAGCATTTT. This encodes CASTPERAGNQPQHF.